The text below deals with one TCR beta chain. Its target is unknown. The assay was immunoSEQ multiplex PCR, and TCRdb's table has in-frame clones only and misses some. The sample yields about 400,000 clones, 80% to 95% seen once. As to treatment: 15 to 20 received Ad26.COV2.S at low or high dose, single or two shots; about 5 received placebo; per-sample allocation not given. Collection of the samples took place on day 63 after the first injection of vaccine or placebo. J was trimmed by 6 bases and V by 1 base; bases with no gene match: 7. Germline lookup yields CDR1 SGHTA and CDR2 FQGNSA. CDR3 length equals 16 residues. The data were taken from a study of Ad26.COV2.S vaccination and SARS-CoV-2 variants. Study-level points and caveats: It was vaccine recipients, not placebo recipients, who had the higher spike-specific TCR breadth.

This chain joins TRBV7-2 and TRBJ2-2; 8 positions agree with TRBD2. Sample: peripheral blood, taken in a trial of Ad26.COV2.S vaccine versus placebo. The clonotype was recovered from a person aged 18-60 years who received the Ad26.COV2.S COVID-19 vaccine or a placebo. CDR3 DNA sequence: TGTGCCAGCAGCTTAGAGTTGGCGGGGGGCCCCGGGGAGCTGTTTTTT. Translating it yields CASSLELAGGPGELFF.